This TCR beta chain was obtained from a study of blood T cell repertoires in COVID-19. Background on the study: Nucleic acid was either cDNA or gDNA, and it came from T cells, B-cell-depleted T cells, or PBMCs.

The table came from immunoSEQ multiplex PCR; TCRdb's copy has only in-frame clones and leaves some out. The sample has around 4,000 clones, approximately 89% seen once; the top ten hold 5% to 7%. The CDR3 covers 18 residues. Germline-derived CDR1 and CDR2 are SGHAT and FQNNGV. Trimming at V came to 5 bases and at J to 0 bases, leaving 14 bases not matched to a gene. The sample taken for sequencing was peripheral blood. The J gene is TRBJ2-3, the V gene TRBV11-2; 7 bases align to TRBD1. This receptor was identified in a woman in her sixties or seventies with active COVID-19. The CDR3 loop is CASSPNGNRGYSTDTQYF. In DNA, the CDR3 is TGTGCCAGCAGCCCGAACGGTAACAGGGGTTATAGCACAGATACGCAGTATTTT.